A single sample gave rise to the 15 T cell receptor beta chains below, sequenced in a study of shared clonotypes between healthy human individuals. Sequencing used immunoSEQ multiplex PCR; TCRdb keeps in-frame clones, though not all of them. Among 800,000 to 1,200,000 clones listed, approximately 78% were seen once. Sample: memory CD4+ T cells from PBMCs. As to subset: CD45RA-negative fraction. These receptor sequences come from a man between 18 and 35 years old in good health. Some clones in this sample may be carry-over from other donors' samples.

CDR3: CASSLAAPGQGSYEQYF. CDR3 nucleotides: TGTGCCAGCAGCTTAGCAGCTCCGGGACAGGGCTCCTACGAGCAGTACTTC. The chain links TRBV7-8 to TRBJ2-7, with 9 bases lining up with TRBD1. V shed 0 bases, J shed 0 bases, and the junction held 6 bases outside the gene matches. Germline-derived CDR1 and CDR2 are SGHVS and FQNEAQ. The CDR3 has 17 residues.

V is TRBV4-2 and J is TRBJ1-1; 12 bases align to TRBD1. Germline CDR1 reads LGHNA; CDR2 reads YNFKEQ. This CDR3 region has 21 residues. V gave up 0 bases and J gave up 0 bases; unmatched junction bases: 14. CDR3 sequence: CASSQDPPSRDRGLMNTEAFF. The CDR3 nucleotides are TGTGCCAGCAGCCAAGATCCGCCATCCCGGGACAGGGGGCTTATGAACACTGAAGCTTTCTTT.

V usage is TRBV5-4 and J usage is TRBJ2-7; weak D call: TRBD1 (5 bases). The CDR3 is 15 residues long. Germline-derived CDR1 and CDR2 are SGHNT and YYREEE (reference sequence). V was clipped by 1 base and J by 3 bases, with 14 bases between them. CDR3 in amino acids: CASSLKTQGDYEQYF. The CDR3 DNA reads as TGTGCCAGCAGCTTGAAAACCCAAGGGGACTACGAGCAGTACTTC. Combining the CDR3 with reference TRBV5-4 and TRBJ2-7 gives the whole variable domain ETGVTQSPTHLIKTRGQQVTLRCSSQSGHNTVSWYQQALGQGPQFIFQYYREEENGRGNFPPRFSGLQFPNYSSELNVNALELDDSALYLCASSLKTQGDYEQYFGPGTRLTVT.

V is TRBV7-9 and J is TRBJ1-1; D is undetermined. V was cut by 5 bases and J by 7 bases, with 14 bases left in between. The CDR3 sequence is 13 residues long. Germline V CDR1 and CDR2: SEHNR, FQNEAQ (reference sequence). CDR3 protein: CASSALRRLEAFF. The DNA of the CDR3 is TGTGCCAGCAGCGCCCTGAGGCGGCTTGAAGCTTTCTTT.

The chain couples TRBV7-2 to TRBJ1-3; no definite D call. Per the germline V gene, CDR1 is SGHTA and CDR2 is FQGNSA. Trimming left V 4 bases short and J 3 bases short, with 10 bases between. CDR3 size: 14 residues. CDR3 loop: CASSSLLSGNTIYF. CDR3 DNA sequence: TGTGCCAGCAGCTCACTACTTAGTGGAAACACCATATATTTT.

The chain employs TRBV19 and TRBJ2-6; D may match TRBD1 or TRBD2 (6 bases each). V dropped 9 bases and J dropped 2 bases, with 11 bases sitting between them. This CDR3 region has 14 residues. Germline CDR1 LNHDA, CDR2 SQIVND (reference sequence). The DNA for the CDR3 is TGTGCCAGGAGGGGGGTCGCTGGGGCCAACGTCCTGACTTTC. Translation gives CARRGVAGANVLTF.

CDR3 sequence reads: CASSESGARETQYF. The CDR3 bases are TGTGCCAGCAGTGAATCAGGGGCTCGGGAGACCCAGTACTTC. The chain is built from TRBV25-1 and TRBJ2-5; possibly TRBD1 for D (6 bases). The V gene lost 1 base and the J gene lost 5 bases, with 11 bases spanning the gap. The CDR3 totals 14 residues. Germline V gives CDR1 MGHDK, CDR2 SYGVNS.

This sequence joins TRBV7-3 and TRBJ2-1; D is perhaps TRBD1 (5 bases). The V gene lost 5 bases and the J gene lost 6 bases, with 8 bases spanning the gap. The CDR3 totals 12 residues. From germline, CDR1 is SGHTA and CDR2 FQGTGA. This CDR3 reads CASSLDTNEQFF. The CDR3 nucleotides are TGTGCCAGCAGCCTGGACACCAATGAGCAGTTCTTC.

The table lists this clone with a few counts. The chain couples TRBV2 to TRBJ1-1; 10 nucleotides match TRBD1. The junction had 6 bases not matched to a gene; V was cut back by 8 bases and J by 0 bases. CDR1 is SNHLY, CDR2 FYNNEI, per germline. The CDR3 is 15 residues long. The CDR3 here is CASGRQGAVNTEAFF. CDR3 bases: TGTGCCAGCGGTCGACAGGGGGCTGTGAACACTGAAGCTTTCTTT.

This clone turned up a few times. V is TRBV6-1 and J is TRBJ2-2; 15 bases fit TRBD2. Germline loops: CDR1 MNHNS, CDR2 SASEGT. This CDR3 spans 20 amino acids. The V segment lost 2 bases and the J segment 3 bases; nucleotides outside the gene matches: 10. Written as DNA, the CDR3 is TGTGCCAGCAGTGAACCCCGGACTAGCGGGAGGGCCTGGTACACCGGGGAGCTGTTTTTT. This gives the protein CASSEPRTSGRAWYTGELFF.

V is TRBV7-8 and J is TRBJ2-5; 7 bases line up with TRBD2. In germline, CDR1 is SGHVS, CDR2 FQNEAQ. The CDR3 is 13 residues long. V gave up 5 bases and J gave up 2 bases; unmatched junction bases: 2. CDR3 loop: CASSRTRQETQYF. CDR3 nucleotides: TGTGCCAGCAGCCGGACTAGACAAGAGACCCAGTACTTC.

The chain is built from TRBV6-5 and TRBJ1-3; D not resolved. Germline CDR1 MNHEY, CDR2 SVGAGI. V lost 6 bases, J lost 4 bases, and 10 bases lay in between. The CDR3 is 13 residues long. In nucleotides, the CDR3 is TGTGCCAGCAGACTAACGGCCGGAAACACCATATATTTT. This codes for CASRLTAGNTIYF.

This clone was picked up one time. A much more abundant neighbour one base away suggests this may be a read error. Additional DNA sequences in this sample encode the identical CDR3. This chain uses TRBV2 with TRBJ2-6, with no clear D. This CDR3 is 13 amino acids long. V dropped 5 bases and J dropped 1 base, with 3 bases sitting between them. Germline V gene data show CDR1 as SNHLY and CDR2 as FYNNEI. CDR3 nucleotides: TGTGCCAGCAGTCTTTCTGGGGCCAACGTCCTGACTTTC. Its protein is CASSLSGANVLTF.

Regarding this clone: Other DNA sequences in this sample translate to the same CDR3. The genes are TRBV4-1 and TRBJ2-2, with 9 bases fitting TRBD1. Trimming removed 4 bases from V and 4 bases from J; junction bases left unmatched: 4. Germline lookup yields CDR1 MGHRA and CDR2 YSYEKL. This CDR3 spans 15 amino acids. The CDR3 here is CASSLGQGSTGELFF. The CDR3 DNA sequence: TGCGCCAGCAGCCTCGGACAGGGGTCCACCGGGGAGCTGTTTTTT.

The chain is built from TRBV5-1 and TRBJ2-7; D might be TRBD1 (6 bases). CDR1 SGHRS and CDR2 YFSETQ come from the germline V gene. Trimming took 4 bases from V and 2 from J, leaving 10 bases between them. The CDR3 extends over 13 amino acids. CDR3 sequence reads: CASSVTGTYEQYF. The CDR3 DNA is TGCGCCAGCAGCGTGACAGGAACCTACGAGCAGTACTTC.